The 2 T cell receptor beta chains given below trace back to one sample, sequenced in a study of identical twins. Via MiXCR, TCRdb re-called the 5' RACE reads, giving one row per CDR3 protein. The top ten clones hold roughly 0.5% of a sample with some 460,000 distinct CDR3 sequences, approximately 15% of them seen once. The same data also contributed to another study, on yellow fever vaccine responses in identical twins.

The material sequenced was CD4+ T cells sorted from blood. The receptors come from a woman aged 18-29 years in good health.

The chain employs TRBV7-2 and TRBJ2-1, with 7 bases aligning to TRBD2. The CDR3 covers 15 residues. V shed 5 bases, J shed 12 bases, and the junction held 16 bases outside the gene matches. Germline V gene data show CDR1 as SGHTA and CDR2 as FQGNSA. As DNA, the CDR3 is TGTGCCAGCAGCCGAGGGAGGGAGGCTCAGGGTGGGCAGTTCTTC. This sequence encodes CASSRGREAQGGQFF.

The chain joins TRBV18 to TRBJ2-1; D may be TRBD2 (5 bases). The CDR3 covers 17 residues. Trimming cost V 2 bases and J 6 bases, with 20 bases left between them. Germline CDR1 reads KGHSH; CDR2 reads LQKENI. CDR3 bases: TGTGCCAGCTCACCATCTTTTTCCGTGTTGGACTCCAATGAGCAGTTCTTC. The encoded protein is CASSPSFSVLDSNEQFF.